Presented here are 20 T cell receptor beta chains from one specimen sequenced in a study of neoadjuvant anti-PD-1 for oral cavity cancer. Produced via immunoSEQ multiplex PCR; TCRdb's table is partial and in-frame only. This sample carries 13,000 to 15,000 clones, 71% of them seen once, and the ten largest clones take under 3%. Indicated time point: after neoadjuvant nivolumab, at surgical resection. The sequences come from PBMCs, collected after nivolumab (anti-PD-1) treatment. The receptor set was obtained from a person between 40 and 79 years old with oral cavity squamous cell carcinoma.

CDR3 amino acids: CASSQVQGGETQYF. Here the CDR3 DNA reads TGCGCCAGCAGCCAAGTTCAGGGCGGGGAGACCCAGTACTTC. The rearrangement uses TRBV4-1 and TRBJ2-5; D tentatively fits TRBD1 or TRBD2 (5 bases each). The CDR3 loop spans 14 amino acids. V gave up 1 base and J gave up 5 bases, with 11 bases separating them. Looked up from germline, CDR1 is MGHRA and CDR2 is YSYEKL.

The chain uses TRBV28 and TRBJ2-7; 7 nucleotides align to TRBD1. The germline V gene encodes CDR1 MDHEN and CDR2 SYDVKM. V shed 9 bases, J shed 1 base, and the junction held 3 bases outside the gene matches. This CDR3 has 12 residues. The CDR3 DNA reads TGTGCCAGTCAGGGGGAATCCTACGAGCAGTACTTC. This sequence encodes CASQGESYEQYF.

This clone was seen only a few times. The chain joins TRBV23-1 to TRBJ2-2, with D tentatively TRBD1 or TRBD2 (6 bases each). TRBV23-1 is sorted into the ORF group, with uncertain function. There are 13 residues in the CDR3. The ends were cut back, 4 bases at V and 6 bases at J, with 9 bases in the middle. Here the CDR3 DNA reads TGCGCCAGCAGTCGGAGGGGGGCCGGGGAGCTGTTTTTT. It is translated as CASSRRGAGELFF.

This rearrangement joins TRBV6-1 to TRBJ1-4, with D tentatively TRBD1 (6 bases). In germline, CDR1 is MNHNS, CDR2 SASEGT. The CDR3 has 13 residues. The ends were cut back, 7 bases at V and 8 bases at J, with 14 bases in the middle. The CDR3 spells CASNRVYGEKLFF. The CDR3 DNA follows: TGTGCCAGCAACAGGGTCTATGGAGAAAAACTGTTTTTT.

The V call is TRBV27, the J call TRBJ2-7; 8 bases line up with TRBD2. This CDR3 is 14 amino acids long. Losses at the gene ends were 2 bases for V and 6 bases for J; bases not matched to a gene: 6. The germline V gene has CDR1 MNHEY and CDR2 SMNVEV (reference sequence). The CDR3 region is CASSLREGLGEQYF. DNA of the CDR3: TGTGCCAGCAGTTTACGGGAGGGCCTGGGCGAGCAGTACTTC.

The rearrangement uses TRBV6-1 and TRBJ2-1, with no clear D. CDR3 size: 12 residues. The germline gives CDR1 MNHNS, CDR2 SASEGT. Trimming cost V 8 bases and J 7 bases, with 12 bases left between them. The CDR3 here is CASGIEENEQFF. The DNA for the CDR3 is TGTGCCAGCGGAATCGAGGAGAATGAGCAGTTCTTC.

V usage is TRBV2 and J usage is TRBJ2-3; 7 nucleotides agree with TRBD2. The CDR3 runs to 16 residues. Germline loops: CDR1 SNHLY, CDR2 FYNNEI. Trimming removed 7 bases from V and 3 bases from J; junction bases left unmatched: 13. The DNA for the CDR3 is TGTGCCAGCACCCCCTCCACAGCGGGGCTGACAGATACGCAGTATTTT. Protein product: CASTPSTAGLTDTQYF.

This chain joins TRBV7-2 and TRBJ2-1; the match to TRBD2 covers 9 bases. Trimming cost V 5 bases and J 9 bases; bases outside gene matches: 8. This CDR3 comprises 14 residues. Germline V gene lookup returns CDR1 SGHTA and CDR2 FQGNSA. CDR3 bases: TGTGCCAGCAGCCTATTAGCGGGAGTGGGTGAGCAGTTCTTC. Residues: CASSLLAGVGEQFF.

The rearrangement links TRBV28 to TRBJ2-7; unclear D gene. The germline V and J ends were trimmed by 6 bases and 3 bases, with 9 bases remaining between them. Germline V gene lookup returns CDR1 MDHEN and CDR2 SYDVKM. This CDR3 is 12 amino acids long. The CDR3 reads CASRGILYEQYF. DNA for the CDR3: TGTGCCAGCAGAGGGATTCTCTACGAGCAGTACTTC.

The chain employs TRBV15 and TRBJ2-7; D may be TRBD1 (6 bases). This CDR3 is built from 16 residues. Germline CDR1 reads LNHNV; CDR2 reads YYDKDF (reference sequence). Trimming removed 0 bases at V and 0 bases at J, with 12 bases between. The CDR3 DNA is TGTGCCACCAGCAGAGAAGGGACACTTAGCTCCTACGAGCAGTACTTC. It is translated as CATSREGTLSSYEQYF.

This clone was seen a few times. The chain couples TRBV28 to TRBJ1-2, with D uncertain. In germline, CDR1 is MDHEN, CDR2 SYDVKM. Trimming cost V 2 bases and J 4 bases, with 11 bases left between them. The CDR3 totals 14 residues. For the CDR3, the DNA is TGTGCCAGCAGTTTACAGGCAGTCGTCTATGGCTACACCTTC. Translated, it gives CASSLQAVVYGYTF.

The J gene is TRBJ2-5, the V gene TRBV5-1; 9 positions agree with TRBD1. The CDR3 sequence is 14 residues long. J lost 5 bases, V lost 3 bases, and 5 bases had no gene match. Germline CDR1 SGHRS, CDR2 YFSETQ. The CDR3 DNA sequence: TGCGCCAGCAGCTCCGGGACAGGGAGGGAGACCCAGTACTTC. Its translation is CASSSGTGRETQYF.

CDR3 protein: CASSQEPDYNEQFF. The DNA for the CDR3 is TGTGCCAGCAGCCAAGAGCCCGACTACAATGAGCAGTTCTTC. The chain uses TRBV4-2 and TRBJ2-1, with unresolved D. The CDR3 sequence is 14 residues long. The V end was cut by 0 bases, the J end by 3 bases, with 6 bases between. Germline-derived CDR1 and CDR2 are LGHNA and YNFKEQ.

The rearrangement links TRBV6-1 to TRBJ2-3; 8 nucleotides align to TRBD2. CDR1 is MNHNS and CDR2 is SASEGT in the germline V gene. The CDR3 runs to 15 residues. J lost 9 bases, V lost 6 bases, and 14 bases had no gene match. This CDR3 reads CASRANSGVGATQYF. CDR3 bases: TGTGCCAGCAGGGCAAATAGCGGGGTGGGGGCAACGCAGTATTTT.

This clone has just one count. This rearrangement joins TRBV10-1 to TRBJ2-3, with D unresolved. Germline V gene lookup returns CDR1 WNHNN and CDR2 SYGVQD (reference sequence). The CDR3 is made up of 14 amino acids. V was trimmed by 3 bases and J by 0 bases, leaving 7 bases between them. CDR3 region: CASSDTGSTDTQYF. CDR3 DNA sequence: TGCGCCAGCAGTGACACCGGGAGCACAGATACGCAGTATTTT.

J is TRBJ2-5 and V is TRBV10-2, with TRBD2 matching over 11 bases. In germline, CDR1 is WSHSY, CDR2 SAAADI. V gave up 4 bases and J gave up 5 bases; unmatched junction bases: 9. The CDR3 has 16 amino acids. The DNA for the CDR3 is TGCGCCAGCAGTGGGGTAGCGGGAGGGGTTGGTGAGACCCAGTACTTC. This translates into CASSGVAGGVGETQYF.

In nucleotides, the CDR3 is TGTGCCAGCAGCTTAGACAGGAACCAAGAGACCCAGTACTTC. Its protein is CASSLDRNQETQYF. This chain uses TRBV11-3 with TRBJ2-5, with D unclear. V gave up 0 bases and J gave up 0 bases, with 5 bases separating them. The CDR3 extends over 14 amino acids. Germline V gene sequence: CDR1 SGHNT, CDR2 YENEEA.

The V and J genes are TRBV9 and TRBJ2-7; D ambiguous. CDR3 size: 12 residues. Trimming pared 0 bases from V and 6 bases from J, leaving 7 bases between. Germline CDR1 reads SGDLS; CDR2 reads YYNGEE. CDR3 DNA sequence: TGTGCCAGCAGCGTAGTTAACGGCGAGCAGTACTTC. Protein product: CASSVVNGEQYF. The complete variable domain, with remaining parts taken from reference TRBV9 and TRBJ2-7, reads DSGVTQTPKHLITATGQRVTLRCSPRSGDLSVYWYQQSLDQGLQFLIQYYNGEERAKGNILERFSAQQFPDLHSELNLSSLELGDSALYFCASSVVNGEQYFGPGTRLTVT.

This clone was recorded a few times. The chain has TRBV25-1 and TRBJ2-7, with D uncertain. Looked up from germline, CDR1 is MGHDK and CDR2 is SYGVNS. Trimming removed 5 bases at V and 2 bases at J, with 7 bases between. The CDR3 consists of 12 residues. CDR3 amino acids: CASSINTYEQYF. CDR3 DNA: TGTGCCAGCAGTATCAACACCTACGAGCAGTACTTC.

In DNA form, the CDR3 reads TGTGCCAGCAGTTATACCGAGCAGTACTTC. Its protein product is CASSYTEQYF. This sequence joins TRBV2 and TRBJ2-7; D not resolved. Deletions cut 5 bases from V and 6 bases from J, with 5 bases between. The V gene's germline CDR1 is SNHLY and CDR2 FYNNEI. CDR3 size: 10 residues.